This T cell receptor beta chain was recorded in a study of T cells in Graves' hyperthyroidism and ophthalmopathy. The ends lost 4 bases at V and 7 bases at J; junction bases unmatched: 8. Germline loops: CDR1 SEHNR, CDR2 FQNEAQ (reference sequence). This CDR3 is 14 amino acids long. This clonotype has a handful of counts. Amplified TCR beta CDR3 regions came from RNA transcripts. The HTBI primer set was used in a first-round RT-PCR of the TCR CDR3. One entry per CDR3 protein results from TCRdb running MiXCR on the multiplex PCR reads. The sample includes 380,000 or so distinct CDR3 sequences, approximately 12% of them seen just once.

The gene calls are TRBV7-9 and TRBJ2-7; 9 nucleotides line up with TRBD1. The TCR originated in a man aged 25 to 40 with Graves' hyperthyroidism that later progressed to Graves' ophthalmopathy. Specimen: blood. CDR3 residues: CASSSNTGGSEQYF. DNA of the CDR3: TGTGCCAGCAGCTCTAACACAGGGGGCAGTGAGCAGTACTTC.